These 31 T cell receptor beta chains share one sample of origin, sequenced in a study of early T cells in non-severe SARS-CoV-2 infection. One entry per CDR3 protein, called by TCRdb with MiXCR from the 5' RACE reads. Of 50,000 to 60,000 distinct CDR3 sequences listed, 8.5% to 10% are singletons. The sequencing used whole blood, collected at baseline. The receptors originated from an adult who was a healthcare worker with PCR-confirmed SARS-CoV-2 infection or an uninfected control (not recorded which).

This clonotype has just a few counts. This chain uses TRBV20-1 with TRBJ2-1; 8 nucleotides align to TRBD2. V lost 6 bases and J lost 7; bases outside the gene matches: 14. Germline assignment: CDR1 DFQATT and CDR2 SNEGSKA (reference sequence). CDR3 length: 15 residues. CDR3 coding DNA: TGCAGTGCACAGAGAACTAGCGGCTTTCTAAATGAGCAGTTCTTC. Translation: CSAQRTSGFLNEQFF.

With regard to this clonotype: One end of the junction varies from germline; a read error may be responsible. CDR3 DNA sequence: TGCAGTGCGGAGGCGGGGCTAGCAGTTTCTGAGCAGTTCTTT. The encoded protein is CSAEAGLAVSEQFF. The chain carries TRBV20-1 and TRBJ2-1; TRBD2 might be the D (6 bases). Germline CDR1 reads DFQATT; CDR2 reads SNEGSKA (reference sequence). The CDR3 runs to 14 residues.

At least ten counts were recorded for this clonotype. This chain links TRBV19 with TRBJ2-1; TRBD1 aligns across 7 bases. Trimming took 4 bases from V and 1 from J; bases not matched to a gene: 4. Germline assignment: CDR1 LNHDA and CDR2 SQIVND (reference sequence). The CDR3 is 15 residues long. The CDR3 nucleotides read TGTGCCAGTAGTAAAGGGGGCCAATCCTACAATGAGCAGTTCTTC. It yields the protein CASSKGGQSYNEQFF.

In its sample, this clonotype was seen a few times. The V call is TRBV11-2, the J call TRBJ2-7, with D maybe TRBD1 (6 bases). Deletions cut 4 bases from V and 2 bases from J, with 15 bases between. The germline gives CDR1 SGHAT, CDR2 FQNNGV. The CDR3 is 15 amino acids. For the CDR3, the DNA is TGTGCCAGCAGCTCCCTCGCCGGGACAACCTACGAGCAGTACTTC. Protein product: CASSSLAGTTYEQYF.

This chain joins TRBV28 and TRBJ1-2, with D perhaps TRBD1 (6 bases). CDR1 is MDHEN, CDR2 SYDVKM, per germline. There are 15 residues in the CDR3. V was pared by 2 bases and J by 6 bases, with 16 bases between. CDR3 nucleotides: TGTGCCAGCAGTTTAGGTATCGGGACACCCGATGGCTACACCTTC. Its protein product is CASSLGIGTPDGYTF.

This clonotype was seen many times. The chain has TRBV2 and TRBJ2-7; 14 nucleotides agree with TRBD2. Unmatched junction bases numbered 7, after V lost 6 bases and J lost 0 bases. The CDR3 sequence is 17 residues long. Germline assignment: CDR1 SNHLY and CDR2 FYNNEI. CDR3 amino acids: CASRGGLAGATSYEQYF. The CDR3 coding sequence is TGTGCCAGCAGGGGGGGACTAGCGGGAGCCACCTCCTACGAGCAGTACTTC.

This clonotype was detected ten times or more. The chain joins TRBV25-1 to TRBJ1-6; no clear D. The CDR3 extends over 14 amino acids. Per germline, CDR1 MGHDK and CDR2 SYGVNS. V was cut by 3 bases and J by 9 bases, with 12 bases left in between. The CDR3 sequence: CASSDGSWGSPLHF. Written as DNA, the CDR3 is TGTGCCAGCAGTGATGGGAGCTGGGGTTCACCCCTCCACTTT.

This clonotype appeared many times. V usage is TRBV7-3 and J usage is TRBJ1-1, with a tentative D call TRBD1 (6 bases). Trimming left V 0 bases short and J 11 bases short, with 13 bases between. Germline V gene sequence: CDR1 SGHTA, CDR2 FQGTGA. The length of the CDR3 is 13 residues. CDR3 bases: TGTGCCAGCAGCTTAACTCCAGGGACATACGCTTTCTTT. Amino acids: CASSLTPGTYAFF.

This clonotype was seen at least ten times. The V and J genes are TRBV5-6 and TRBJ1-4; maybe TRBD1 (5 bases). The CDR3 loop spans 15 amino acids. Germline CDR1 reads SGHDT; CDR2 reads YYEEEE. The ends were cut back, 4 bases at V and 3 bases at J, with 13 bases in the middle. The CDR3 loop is CASSPFWGANEKLFF. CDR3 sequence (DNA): TGTGCCAGCAGCCCCTTTTGGGGGGCTAATGAAAAACTGTTTTTT.

The CDR3 DNA reads TGTGCCAGCAGCTTTGCTGGGTACGAGCAGTACTTC. This sequence encodes CASSFAGYEQYF. V usage is TRBV11-2 and J usage is TRBJ2-7, with D unclear. Trimming stripped 3 bases from V and 4 bases from J, with 7 bases between. There are 12 residues in the CDR3. The V gene's germline CDR1 is SGHAT and CDR2 FQNNGV.

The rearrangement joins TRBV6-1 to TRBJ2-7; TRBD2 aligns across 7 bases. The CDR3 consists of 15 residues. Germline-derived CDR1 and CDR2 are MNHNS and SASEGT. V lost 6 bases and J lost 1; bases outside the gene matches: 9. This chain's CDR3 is CASRRERSQSYEQYF. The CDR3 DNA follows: TGTGCCAGCAGGCGGGAGAGGTCGCAGTCCTACGAGCAGTACTTC.

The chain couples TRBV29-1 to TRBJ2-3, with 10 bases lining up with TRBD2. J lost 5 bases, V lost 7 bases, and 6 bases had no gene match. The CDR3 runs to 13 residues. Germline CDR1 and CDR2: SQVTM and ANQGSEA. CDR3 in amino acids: CSAERGGRDTQYF. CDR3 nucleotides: TGCAGCGCCGAGCGGGGGGGCAGAGATACGCAGTATTTT.

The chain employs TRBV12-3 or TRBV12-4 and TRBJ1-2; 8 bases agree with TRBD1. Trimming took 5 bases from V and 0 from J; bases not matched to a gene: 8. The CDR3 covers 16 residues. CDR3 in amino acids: CASSTRTGQANYGYTF. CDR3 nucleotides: TGTGCCAGCAGTACGCGGACAGGGCAAGCTAACTATGGCTACACCTTC.

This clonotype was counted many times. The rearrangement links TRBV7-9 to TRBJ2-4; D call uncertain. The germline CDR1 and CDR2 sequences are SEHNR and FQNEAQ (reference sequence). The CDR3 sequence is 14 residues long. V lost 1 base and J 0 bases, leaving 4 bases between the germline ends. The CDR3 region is CASSLGLAKNIQYF. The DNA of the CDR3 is TGTGCCAGCAGCTTAGGACTAGCCAAAAACATTCAGTACTTC. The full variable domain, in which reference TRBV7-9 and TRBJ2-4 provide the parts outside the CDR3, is DTGVSQNPRHKITKRGQNVTFRCDPISEHNRLYWYRQTLGQGPEFLTYFQNEAQLEKSRLLSDRFSAERPKGSFSTLEIQRTEQGDSAMYLCASSLGLAKNIQYFGAGTRLSVL.

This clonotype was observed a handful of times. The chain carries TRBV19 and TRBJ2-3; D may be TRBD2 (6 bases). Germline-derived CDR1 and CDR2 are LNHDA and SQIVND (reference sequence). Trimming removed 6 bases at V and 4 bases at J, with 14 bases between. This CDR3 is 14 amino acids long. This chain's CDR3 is CASSLTSFADTQYF. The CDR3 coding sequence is TGTGCCAGTAGCCTGACTAGTTTTGCAGATACGCAGTATTTT.

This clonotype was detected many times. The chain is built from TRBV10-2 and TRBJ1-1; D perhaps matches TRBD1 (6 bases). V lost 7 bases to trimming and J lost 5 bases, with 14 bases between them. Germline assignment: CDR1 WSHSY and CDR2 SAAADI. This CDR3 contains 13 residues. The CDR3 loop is CASTEGGGTEAFF. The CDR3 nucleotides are TGCGCCAGCACCGAGGGGGGAGGGACTGAAGCTTTCTTT.

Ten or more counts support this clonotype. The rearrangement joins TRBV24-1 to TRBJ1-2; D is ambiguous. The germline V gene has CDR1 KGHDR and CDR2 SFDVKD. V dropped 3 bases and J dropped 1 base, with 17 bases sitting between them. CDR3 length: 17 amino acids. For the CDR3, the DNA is TGTGCCACCAGTGATCAGGCACCCGGCAGTTTTAACTATGGCTACACCTTC. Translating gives CATSDQAPGSFNYGYTF.

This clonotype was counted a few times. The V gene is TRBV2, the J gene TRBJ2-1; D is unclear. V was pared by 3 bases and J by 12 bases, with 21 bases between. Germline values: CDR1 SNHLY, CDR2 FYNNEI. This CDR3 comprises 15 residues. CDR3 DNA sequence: TGTGCCAGCAGTGATCCCGCCCGTCCCCCCAAAGGGCAGTTCTTC. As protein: CASSDPARPPKGQFF.

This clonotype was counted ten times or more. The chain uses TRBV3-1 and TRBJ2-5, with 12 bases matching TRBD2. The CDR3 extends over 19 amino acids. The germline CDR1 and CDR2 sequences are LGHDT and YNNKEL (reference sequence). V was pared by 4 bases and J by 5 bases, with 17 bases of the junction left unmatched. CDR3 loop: CASSPPSLAGGPRVETQYF. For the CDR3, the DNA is TGTGCCAGCAGCCCCCCCTCCCTAGCGGGGGGGCCCCGCGTTGAGACCCAGTACTTC.

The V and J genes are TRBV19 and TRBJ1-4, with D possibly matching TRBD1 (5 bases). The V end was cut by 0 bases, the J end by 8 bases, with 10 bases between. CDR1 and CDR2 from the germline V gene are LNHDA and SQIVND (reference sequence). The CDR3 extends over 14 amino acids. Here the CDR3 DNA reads TGTGCCAGTAGTATAGAGGGGCCAGGAGAAAAACTGTTTTTT. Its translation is CASSIEGPGEKLFF.

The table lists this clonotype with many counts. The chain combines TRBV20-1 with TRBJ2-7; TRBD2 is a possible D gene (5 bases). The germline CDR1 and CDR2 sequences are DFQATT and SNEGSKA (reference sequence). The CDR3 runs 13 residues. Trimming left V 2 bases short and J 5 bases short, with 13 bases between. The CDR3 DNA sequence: TGCAGTGCTAGACGGGGAAGGTCCCACGAGCAGTACTTC. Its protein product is CSARRGRSHEQYF.

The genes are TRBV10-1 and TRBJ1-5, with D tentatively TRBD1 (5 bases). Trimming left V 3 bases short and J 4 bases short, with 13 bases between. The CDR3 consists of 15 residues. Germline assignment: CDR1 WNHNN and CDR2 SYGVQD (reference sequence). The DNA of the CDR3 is TGCGCCAGCAGTGAAAGGGTCAGGGAAAATCAGCCCCAGCATTTT. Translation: CASSERVRENQPQHF.

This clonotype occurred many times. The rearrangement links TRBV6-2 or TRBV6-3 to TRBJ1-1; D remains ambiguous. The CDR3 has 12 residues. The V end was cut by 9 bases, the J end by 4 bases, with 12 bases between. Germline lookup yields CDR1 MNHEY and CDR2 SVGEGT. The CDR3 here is CASRRESTEAFF. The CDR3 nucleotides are TGTGCCAGTCGGAGGGAATCCACTGAAGCTTTCTTT.

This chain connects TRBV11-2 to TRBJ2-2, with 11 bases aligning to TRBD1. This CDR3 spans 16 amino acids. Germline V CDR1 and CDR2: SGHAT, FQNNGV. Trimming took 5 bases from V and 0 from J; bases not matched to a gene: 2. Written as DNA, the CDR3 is TGTGCCAGCAGCCCGGGACAGGGGGCGAACACCGGGGAGCTGTTTTTT. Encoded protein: CASSPGQGANTGELFF.

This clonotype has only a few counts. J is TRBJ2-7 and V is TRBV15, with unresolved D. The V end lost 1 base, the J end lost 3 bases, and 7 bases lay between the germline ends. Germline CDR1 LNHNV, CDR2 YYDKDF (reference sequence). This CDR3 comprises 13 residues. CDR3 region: CATSRAGNYEQYF. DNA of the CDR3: TGTGCCACCAGCAGAGCGGGCAACTACGAGCAGTACTTC.

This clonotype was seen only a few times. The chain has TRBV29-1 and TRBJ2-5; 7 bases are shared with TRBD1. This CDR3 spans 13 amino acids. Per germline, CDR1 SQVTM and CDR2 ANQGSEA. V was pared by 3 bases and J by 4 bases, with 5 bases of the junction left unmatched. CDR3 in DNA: TGCAGCGTTGATAGGGACAGCGGAGAGACCCAGTACTTC. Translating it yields CSVDRDSGETQYF.

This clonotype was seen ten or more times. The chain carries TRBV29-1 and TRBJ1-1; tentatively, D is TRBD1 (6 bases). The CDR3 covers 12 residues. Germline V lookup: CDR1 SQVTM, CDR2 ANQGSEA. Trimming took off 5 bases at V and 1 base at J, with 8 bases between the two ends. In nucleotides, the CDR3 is TGCAGCGTTAGGGGACAGAACACTGAAGCTTTCTTT. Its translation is CSVRGQNTEAFF.

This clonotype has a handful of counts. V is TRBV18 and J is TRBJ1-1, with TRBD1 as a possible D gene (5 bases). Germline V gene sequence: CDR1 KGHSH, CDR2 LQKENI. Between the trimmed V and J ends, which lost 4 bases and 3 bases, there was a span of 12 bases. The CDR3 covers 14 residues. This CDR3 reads CASSLTGAHTEAFF. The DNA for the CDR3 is TGTGCCAGCTCACTCACAGGTGCTCACACTGAAGCTTTCTTT.

CDR3 protein: CAWAGGINEKLFF. Written as DNA, the CDR3 is TGTGCCTGGGCTGGGGGGATTAATGAAAAACTGTTTTTT. This sequence joins TRBV30 and TRBJ1-4, with D possibly being TRBD1 (5 bases). Germline values: CDR1 GTSNPN, CDR2 SVGIG (reference sequence). Trimming removed 5 bases at V and 4 bases at J, with 11 bases between. The CDR3 has 13 amino acids.

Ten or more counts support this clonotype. The CDR3 sequence is CASSQVMESPLHF. The CDR3 DNA reads as TGTGCCAGCAGCCAAGTGATGGAATCACCCCTCCACTTT. The genes are TRBV3-1 and TRBJ1-6; no firm D call. The CDR3 is 13 amino acids. The germline V and J ends were trimmed by 1 base and 10 bases, with 8 bases remaining between them. Germline-derived CDR1 and CDR2 are LGHDT and YNNKEL (reference sequence).

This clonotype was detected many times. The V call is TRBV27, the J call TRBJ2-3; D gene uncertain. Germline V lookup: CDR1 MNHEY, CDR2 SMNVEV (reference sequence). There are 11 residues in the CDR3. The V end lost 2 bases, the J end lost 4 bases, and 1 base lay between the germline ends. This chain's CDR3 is CASSLPDTQYF. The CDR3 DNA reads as TGTGCCAGCAGTTTACCAGATACGCAGTATTTT.